This TCR beta chain was sequenced during a study of memory B cells and T cells in multiple sclerosis. Stimulus-free culture yielded autoproliferating CFSE-dim and non-proliferating CFSE-high T cells, each sequenced separately. Pooled replicate wells came from about 50 million CFSE-labeled PBMCs cultured 6 to 8 days without stimulus. Clones were read by immunoSEQ multiplex PCR, and TCRdb kept only the in-frame ones, dropping some. The sample lists fewer than 15,000 clones; 84% were seen once. Note on this clone: What it binds is not known.

V trimming: 6 bases; J trimming: 0 bases; junction bases outside the gene matches: 9. The CDR3 extends over 17 amino acids. CDR1 is SNHLY, CDR2 FYNNEI, per germline. V and J are TRBV2 and TRBJ1-5; TRBD1 matches at 9 bases. The sequenced sample consisted of PBMCs from blood kept in culture. This receptor was taken from a human donor with multiple sclerosis. CDR3 in DNA: TGTGCCAGCAGGGGGGACAGGGTCCTTCATAGCAATCAGCCCCAGCATTTT. Its translation is CASRGDRVLHSNQPQHF.